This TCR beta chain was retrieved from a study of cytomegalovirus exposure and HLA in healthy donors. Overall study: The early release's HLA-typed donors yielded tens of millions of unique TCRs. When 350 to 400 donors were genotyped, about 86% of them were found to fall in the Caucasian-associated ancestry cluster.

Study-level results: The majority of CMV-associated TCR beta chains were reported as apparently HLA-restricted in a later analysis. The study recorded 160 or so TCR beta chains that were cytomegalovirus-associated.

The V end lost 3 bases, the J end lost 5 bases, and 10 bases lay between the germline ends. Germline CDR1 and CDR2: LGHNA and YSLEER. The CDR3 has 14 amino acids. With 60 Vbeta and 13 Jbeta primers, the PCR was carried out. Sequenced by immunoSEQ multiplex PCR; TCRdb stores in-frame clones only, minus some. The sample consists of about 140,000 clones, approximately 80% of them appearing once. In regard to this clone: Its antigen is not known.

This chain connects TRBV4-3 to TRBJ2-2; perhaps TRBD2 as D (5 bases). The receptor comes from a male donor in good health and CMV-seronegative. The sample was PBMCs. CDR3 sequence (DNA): TGCGCCAGCAGCCAGGAGGTCACGACCGGGGAGCTGTTTTTT. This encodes CASSQEVTTGELFF.